This TCR beta chain was captured by sequencing in a study of blood T cell repertoires in COVID-19 (dated by TCRdb to the early 2020s). The study in broad terms: Samples covering the acute and convalescent phases of COVID-19 were provided by collaborators in the United States, Italy and Spain. The material from the prospective study consisted of cDNA or gDNA derived from T cells, B-cell-depleted T cells, or PBMCs. Subjects who had been exposed to COVID-19, were actively infected with it, or had recovered from it provided the deeply sampled blood TCRbeta repertoires that made up the dataset. The repertoires were made available in a free public database intended to serve as a resource for research on the immune response to SARS-CoV-2. Samples were obtained from the ongoing ImmuneRACE study (first 160 participants) and from 1,254 subjects provided by 6 global collaborators. A de-identified subject ID, COVID-19 status, age in years and sex were almost always included in the sample metadata. HLA class I and class II types, where available, came from metadata supplied by the sample provider rather than from assay-based typing. The paper as a whole reports these results and caveats: The amount of clinical and demographic metadata varied by source and participant and was provided uncurated.

TCRbeta CDR3 regions were amplified from genomic DNA using the immunoSEQ Assay, a bias-controlled multiplex PCR. Turning to the authors' computational methods: Nucleated cell counts per sample were estimated from amplification of reference gene primers within the assay. To quantify the absolute abundance of each unique TCRbeta CDR3 rearrangement, sequence reads were collapsed and filtered. For each sample, productive Simpson clonality was calculated by taking the square root of Simpson's diversity index across productive rearrangements. TCRdb stores this immuneACCESS table with in-frame sequences only. Part of the clones is absent; in the studies checked, under half of the shortfall reflects unresolved V genes, and no reason is known for the rest. The V and J calls and clone size come from that table; D and trimming were worked out from the DNA. In all, the sample holds roughly 250,000 clones, and 80% to 85% of those were seen once. The leading ten clones occupy around 16% of the sample.

As to this clone: No antigen is known for it. No base qualities exist here, and no much larger clone lies one base off it.

At one collaborating source in Seattle, patients were enrolled during active infection and were followed longitudinally through the course of disease. The collaborating institutions used their own protocols to collect whole blood in K2EDTA tubes. For TCRbeta analysis, collaborators shipped samples as frozen whole blood, isolated PBMCs, or DNA extracted from either of those sample types. The CDR3 holds 17 amino acids from the cysteine to the phenylalanine. The kept DNA is CDR3 alone, 51 bases in frame from the first base. After removal of 4 bases from V and 0 bases from J, the junction retains 9 bases not matched to a gene. CDR1 and CDR2, per the germline V gene (reference sequence), are LNHDA and SQIVND.

The clonotype originates from a person aged 70 to 85 with COVID-19, enrolled during active disease. Sequencing was performed on peripheral blood. This chain is built from TRBV19 and TRBJ1-1; TRBD1 matches 9 bases in the middle. The CDR3 in this case is CASSKHTGGSLNTEAFF. At the DNA level, the sequence is TGTGCCAGTAGTAAACATACAGGGGGCTCCTTGAACACTGAAGCTTTCTTT. Beyond the CDR3, the reference TRBV19 and TRBJ1-1 genes provide the residues; the full variable domain reads: DGGITQSPKYLFRKEGQNVTLSCEQNLNHDAMYWYRQDPGQGLRLIYYSQIVNDFQKGDIAEGYSVSREKKESFPLTVTSAQKNPTAFYLCASSKHTGGSLNTEAFFGQGTRLTVV.